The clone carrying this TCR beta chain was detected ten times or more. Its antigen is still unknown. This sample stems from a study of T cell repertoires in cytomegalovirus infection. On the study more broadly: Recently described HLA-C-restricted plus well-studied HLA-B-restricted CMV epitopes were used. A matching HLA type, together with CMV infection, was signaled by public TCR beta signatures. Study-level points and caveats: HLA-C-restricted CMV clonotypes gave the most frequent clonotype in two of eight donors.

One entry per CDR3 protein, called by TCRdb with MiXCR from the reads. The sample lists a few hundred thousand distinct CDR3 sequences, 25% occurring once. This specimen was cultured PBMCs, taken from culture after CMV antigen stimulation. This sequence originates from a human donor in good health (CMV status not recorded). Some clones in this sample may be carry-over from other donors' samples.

The CDR3: CASRRKGTSSYEQYF. For the CDR3, the DNA is TGTGCCAGCAGAAGGAAGGGAACCAGCTCCTACGAGCAGTACTTC. V is TRBV28 and J is TRBJ2-7; D unclear. The germline gives CDR1 MDHEN, CDR2 SYDVKM. V lost 6 bases, J lost 0 bases, and 15 bases lay in between. The CDR3 is 15 residues long. The whole variable domain, filled in from reference TRBV28 and TRBJ2-7, reads DVKVTQSSRYLVKRTGEKVFLECVQDMDHENMFWYRQDPGLGLRLIYFSYDVKMKEKGDIPEGYSVSREKKERFSLILESASTNQTSMYLCASRRKGTSSYEQYFGPGTRLTVT.